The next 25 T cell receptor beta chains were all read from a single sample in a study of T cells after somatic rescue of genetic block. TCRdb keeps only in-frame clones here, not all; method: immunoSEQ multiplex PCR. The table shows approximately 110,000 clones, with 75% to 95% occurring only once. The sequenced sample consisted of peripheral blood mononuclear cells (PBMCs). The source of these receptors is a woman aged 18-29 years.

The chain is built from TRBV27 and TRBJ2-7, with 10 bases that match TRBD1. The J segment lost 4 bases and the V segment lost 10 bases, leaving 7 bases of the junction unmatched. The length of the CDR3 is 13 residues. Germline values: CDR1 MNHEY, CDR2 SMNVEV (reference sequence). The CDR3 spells CATTRDRGYEQYF. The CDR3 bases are TGTGCCACTACCCGGGACAGGGGATACGAGCAGTACTTC.

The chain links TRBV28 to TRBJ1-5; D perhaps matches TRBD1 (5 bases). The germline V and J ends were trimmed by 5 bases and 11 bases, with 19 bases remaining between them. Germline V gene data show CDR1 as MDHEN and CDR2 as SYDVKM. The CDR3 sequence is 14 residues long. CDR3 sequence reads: CASSPPRGSRAQHF. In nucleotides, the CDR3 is TGTGCCAGCAGTCCACCTAGGGGTAGCAGAGCCCAGCATTTT.

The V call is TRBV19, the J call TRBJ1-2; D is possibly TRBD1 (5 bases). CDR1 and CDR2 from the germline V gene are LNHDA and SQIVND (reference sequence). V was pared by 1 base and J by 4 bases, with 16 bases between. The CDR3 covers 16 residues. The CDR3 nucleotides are TGTGCCAGTAGTATAGTTCAGACAGCACCTCTCTATGGCTACACCTTC. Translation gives CASSIVQTAPLYGYTF.

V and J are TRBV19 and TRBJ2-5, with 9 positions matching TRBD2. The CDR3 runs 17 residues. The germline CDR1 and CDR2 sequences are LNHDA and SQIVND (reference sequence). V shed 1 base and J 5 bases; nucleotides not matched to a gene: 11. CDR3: CASSIGNPAGGKETQYF. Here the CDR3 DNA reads TGTGCCAGTAGTATAGGGAATCCAGCGGGGGGCAAGGAGACCCAGTACTTC.

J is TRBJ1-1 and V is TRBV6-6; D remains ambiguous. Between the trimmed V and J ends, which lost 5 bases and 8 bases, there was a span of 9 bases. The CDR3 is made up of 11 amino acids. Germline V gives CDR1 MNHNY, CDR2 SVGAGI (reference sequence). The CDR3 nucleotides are TGTGCCAGCAGTCCAGCACTGGAAGCTTTCTTT. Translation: CASSPALEAFF.

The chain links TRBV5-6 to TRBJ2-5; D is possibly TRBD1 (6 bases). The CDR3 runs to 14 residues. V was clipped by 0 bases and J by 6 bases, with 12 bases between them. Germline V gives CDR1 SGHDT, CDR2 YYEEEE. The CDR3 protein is CASSLGQVVKTQYF. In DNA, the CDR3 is TGTGCCAGCAGCTTGGGACAGGTAGTAAAGACCCAGTACTTC. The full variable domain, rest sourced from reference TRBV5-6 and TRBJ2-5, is DAGVTQSPTHLIKTRGQQVTLRCSPKSGHDTVSWYQQALGQGPQFIFQYYEEEERQRGNFPDRFSGHQFPNYSSELNVNALLLGDSALYLCASSLGQVVKTQYFGPGTRLLVL.

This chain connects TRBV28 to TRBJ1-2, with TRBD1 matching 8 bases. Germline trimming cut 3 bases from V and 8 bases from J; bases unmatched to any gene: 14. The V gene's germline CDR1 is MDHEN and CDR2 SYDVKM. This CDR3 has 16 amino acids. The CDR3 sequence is CASSFPGQATRRGYTF. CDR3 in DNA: TGTGCCAGCAGTTTCCCGGGACAGGCAACAAGGAGGGGCTACACCTTC.

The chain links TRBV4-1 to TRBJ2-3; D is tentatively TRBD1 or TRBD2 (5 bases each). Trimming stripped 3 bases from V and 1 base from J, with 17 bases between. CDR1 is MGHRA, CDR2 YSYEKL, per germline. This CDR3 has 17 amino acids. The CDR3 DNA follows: TGCGCCAGCAGCCACCCCTTGACCCGGGGACGCACAGATACGCAGTATTTT. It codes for CASSHPLTRGRTDTQYF.

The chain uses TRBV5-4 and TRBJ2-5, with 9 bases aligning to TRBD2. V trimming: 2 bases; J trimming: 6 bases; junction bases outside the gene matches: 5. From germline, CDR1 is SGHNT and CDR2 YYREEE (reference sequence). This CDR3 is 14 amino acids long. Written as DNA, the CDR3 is TGTGCCAGCAGCTTTGCGGGGGGGGGTCAGACCCAGTACTTC. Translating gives CASSFAGGGQTQYF.

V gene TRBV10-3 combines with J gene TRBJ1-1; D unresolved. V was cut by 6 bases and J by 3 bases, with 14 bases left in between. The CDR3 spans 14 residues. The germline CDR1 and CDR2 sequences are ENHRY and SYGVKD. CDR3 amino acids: CAIRHPVGDTEAFF. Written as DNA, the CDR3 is TGTGCCATCAGACATCCTGTCGGGGACACTGAAGCTTTCTTT.

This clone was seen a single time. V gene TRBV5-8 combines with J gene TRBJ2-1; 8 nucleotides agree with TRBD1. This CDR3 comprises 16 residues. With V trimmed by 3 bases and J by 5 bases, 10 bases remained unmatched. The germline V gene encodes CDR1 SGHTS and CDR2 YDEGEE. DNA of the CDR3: TGTGCCAGCAGCTCAGGGGTCGGGACAGGAGACAATGAGCAGTTCTTC. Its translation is CASSSGVGTGDNEQFF.

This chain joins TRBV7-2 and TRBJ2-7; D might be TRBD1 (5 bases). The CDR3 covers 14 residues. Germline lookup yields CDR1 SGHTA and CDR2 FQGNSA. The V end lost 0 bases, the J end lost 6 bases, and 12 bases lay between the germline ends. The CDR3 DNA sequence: TGTGCCAGCAGCTTAGCCAGGGAATCTGTCGAGCAGTACTTC. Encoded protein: CASSLARESVEQYF.

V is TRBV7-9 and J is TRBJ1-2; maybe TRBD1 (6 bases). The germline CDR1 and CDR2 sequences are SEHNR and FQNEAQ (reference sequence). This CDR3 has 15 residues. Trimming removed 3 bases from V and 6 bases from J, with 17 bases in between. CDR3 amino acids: CASSFLSEGGNGYTF. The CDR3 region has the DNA TGTGCCAGCAGCTTCCTTAGTGAGGGGGGTAATGGCTACACCTTC.

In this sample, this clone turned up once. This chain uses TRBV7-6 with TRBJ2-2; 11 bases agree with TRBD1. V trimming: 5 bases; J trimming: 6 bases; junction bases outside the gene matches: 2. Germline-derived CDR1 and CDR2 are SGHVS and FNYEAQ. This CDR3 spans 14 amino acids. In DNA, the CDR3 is TGTGCCAGCAGCCCGGACAGGGGGCCCGGGGAGCTGTTTTTT. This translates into CASSPDRGPGELFF.

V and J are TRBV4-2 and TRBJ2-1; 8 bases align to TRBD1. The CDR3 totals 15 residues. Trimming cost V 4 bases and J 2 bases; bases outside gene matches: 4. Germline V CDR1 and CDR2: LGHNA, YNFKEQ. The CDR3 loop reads CASSPGTGTYNEQFF. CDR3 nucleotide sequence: TGTGCCAGCAGCCCCGGGACAGGCACCTACAATGAGCAGTTCTTC.

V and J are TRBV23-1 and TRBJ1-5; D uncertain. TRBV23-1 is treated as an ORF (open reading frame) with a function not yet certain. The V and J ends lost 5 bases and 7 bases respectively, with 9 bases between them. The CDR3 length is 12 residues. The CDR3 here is CASSGRGQPQHF. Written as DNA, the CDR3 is TGCGCCAGCAGTGGGCGCGGCCAGCCCCAGCATTTT.

For the CDR3, the DNA is TGTGCCAGCAGCTTGATTGGGATACCAGCTAACTATGGCTACACCTTC. Translated, it gives CASSLIGIPANYGYTF. J is TRBJ1-2 and V is TRBV5-6; D not resolved. The V end lost 1 base, the J end lost 0 bases, and 13 bases lay between the germline ends. CDR1 is SGHDT, CDR2 YYEEEE, per germline. This CDR3 comprises 16 residues.

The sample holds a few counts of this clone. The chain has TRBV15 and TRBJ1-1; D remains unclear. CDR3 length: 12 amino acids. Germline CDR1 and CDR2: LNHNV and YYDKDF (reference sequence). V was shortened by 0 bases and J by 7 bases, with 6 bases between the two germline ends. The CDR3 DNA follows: TGTGCCACCAGCAGAGAACCAGTTGAAGCTTTCTTT. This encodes CATSREPVEAFF.

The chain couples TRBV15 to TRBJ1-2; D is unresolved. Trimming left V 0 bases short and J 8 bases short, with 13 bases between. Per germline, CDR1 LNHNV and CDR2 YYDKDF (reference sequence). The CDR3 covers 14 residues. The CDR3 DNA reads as TGTGCCACCAGCAGAGATGAGGGCGTCGCCGGCTACACCTTC. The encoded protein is CATSRDEGVAGYTF. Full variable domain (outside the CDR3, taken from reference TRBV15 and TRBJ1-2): DAMVIQNPRYQVTQFGKPVTLSCSQTLNHNVMYWYQQKSSQAPKLLFHYYDKDFNNEADTPDNFQSRRPNTSFCFLDIRSPGLGDTAMYLCATSRDEGVAGYTFGSGTRLTVV.

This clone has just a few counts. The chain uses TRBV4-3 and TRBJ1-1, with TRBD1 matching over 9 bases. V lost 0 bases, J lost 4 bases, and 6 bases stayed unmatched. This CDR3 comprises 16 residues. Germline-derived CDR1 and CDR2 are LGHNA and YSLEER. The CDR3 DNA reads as TGCGCCAGCAGCCAAGAACAGGGGGCAAGCGGCACTGAAGCTTTCTTT. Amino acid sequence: CASSQEQGASGTEAFF.

CDR3 protein: CASSRGAQGQFF. CDR3 nucleotides: TGTGCCAGCAGCCGAGGTGCCCAGGGGCAGTTCTTC. The gene calls are TRBV7-9 and TRBJ2-1; D perhaps matches TRBD1 (5 bases). The CDR3 runs to 12 residues. From germline, CDR1 is SEHNR and CDR2 FQNEAQ (reference sequence). V lost 5 bases, J lost 12 bases, and 14 bases lay in between.

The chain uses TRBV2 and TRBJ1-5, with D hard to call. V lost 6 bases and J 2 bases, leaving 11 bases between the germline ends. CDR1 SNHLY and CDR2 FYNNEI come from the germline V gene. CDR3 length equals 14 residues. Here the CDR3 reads CASRQDPGNQPQHF. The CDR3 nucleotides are TGTGCCAGCAGGCAGGACCCAGGCAATCAGCCCCAGCATTTT.

The CDR3 region has the DNA TGCGCCAGCAGCCAAGTGACGGATAGCAATCAGCCCCAGCATTTT. Encoded protein: CASSQVTDSNQPQHF. The J gene is TRBJ1-5, the V gene TRBV4-1, with D unresolved. Germline V lookup: CDR1 MGHRA, CDR2 YSYEKL. The CDR3 is made up of 15 amino acids. With 1 base removed from V and 0 bases from J, the gap between germline ends came to 7 bases.

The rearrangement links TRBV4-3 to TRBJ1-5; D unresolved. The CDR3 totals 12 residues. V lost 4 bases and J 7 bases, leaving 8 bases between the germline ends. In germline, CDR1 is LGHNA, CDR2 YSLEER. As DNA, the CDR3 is TGCGCCAGCAGCCTACCAGGCCAGCCCCAGCATTTT. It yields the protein CASSLPGQPQHF.

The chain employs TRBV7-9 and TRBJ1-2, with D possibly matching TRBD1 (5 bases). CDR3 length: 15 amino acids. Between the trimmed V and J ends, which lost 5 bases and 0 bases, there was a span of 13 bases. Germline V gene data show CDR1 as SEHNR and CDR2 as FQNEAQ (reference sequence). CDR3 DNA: TGTGCCAGCAGCCGGCGTGGGGACCCTAACTATGGCTACACCTTC. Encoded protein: CASSRRGDPNYGYTF.